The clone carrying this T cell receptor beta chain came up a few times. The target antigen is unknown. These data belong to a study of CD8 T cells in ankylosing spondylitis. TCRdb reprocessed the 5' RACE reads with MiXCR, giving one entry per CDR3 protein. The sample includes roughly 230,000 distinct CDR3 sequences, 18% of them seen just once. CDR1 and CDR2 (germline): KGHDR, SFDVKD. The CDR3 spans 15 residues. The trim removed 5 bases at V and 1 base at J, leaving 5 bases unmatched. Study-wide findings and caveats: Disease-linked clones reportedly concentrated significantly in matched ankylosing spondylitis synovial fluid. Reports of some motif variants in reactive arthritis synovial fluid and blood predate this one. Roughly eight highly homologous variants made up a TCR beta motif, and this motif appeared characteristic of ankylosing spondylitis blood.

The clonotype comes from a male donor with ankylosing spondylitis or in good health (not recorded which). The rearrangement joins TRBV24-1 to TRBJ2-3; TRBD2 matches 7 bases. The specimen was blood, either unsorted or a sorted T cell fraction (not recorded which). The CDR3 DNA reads TGTGCCACCAGTGGCGATACTAGCGGCACAGATACGCAGTATTTT. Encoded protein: CATSGDTSGTDTQYF.